Described below is a single T cell receptor (beta chain) sequence and its context. Its ends do not fully match the called genes, so a read error is possible. The sample originates from a study of blood T cells in healthy people across ages. Alongside a J-beta primer mix, a sample-barcoded 5' primer served in a second PCR lasting about 7 to 12 cycles. At least 2.5 million CDR3-containing paired-end reads were obtained per sample. TCRdb re-called the 5' RACE reads with MiXCR, one entry per CDR3 protein. The repertoire holds about 1,500,000 distinct CDR3 sequences, with approximately 30% as singletons. The CDR3 loop spans 17 amino acids. From germline, CDR1 is SGHTA and CDR2 FQGNSA.

This receptor was taken from a woman aged 25 to 39 in good health. The genes are TRBV7-2 and TRBJ2-6; maybe TRBD1 (5 bases). Sample: blood. CDR3 bases: TGTGCCAGCAGCTTTTCCCTCCCTACGGCTGGGGCCAACGTCCGGACTTTC. It yields the protein CASSFSLPTAGANVRTF.